This TCR beta chain was documented in a study of T-cell memory formation after mild COVID-19. Across the study: The TCR clusters were mostly specific to one donor.

Findings and limits, study-wide: Clones that contracted clustered mainly in CM and EM if CD4+ and in EMRA if CD8+.

This CDR3 spans 13 amino acids. The germline CDR1 and CDR2 sequences are DFQATT and SNEGSKA (reference sequence). V was shortened by 5 bases and J by 6 bases, with 15 bases between the two germline ends. The sample holds a few counts of this clonotype. As yet, its antigen is unknown. TCRdb re-derived calls from the 5' RACE reads in MiXCR, one entry per CDR3 protein. The sample records approximately 450,000 distinct CDR3 sequences, roughly 18% being singletons. This TCR came from an adult woman who had mild COVID-19 (a few samples of this study predate the infection). Cell type and time point are not known. The sequencing sample was made of PBMCs or a T cell subset sorted from them (not recorded which). The chain joins TRBV20-1 to TRBJ2-3; D is possibly TRBD1 (6 bases). CDR3: CSAQGFVGDTQYF. The DNA for the CDR3 is TGCAGTGCTCAGGGGTTTGTTGGGGATACGCAGTATTTT.